These T cell receptor beta chains were read from a single sample in a study of cytomegalovirus exposure and HLA in healthy donors. The table came from immunoSEQ multiplex PCR; TCRdb's copy has only in-frame clones and leaves some out. The sample has about 110,000 clones; 85% to 90% are singletons. What was sequenced was PBMCs. All receptors come from a young woman in good health and CMV-seropositive. Each CDR3 is given with its conserved first and last residue. A D gene is named only where the DNA matches it firmly. Only part of the rows carry a size: once, few, many, or a class if the clone is expanded.

d_call	j_call	v_call	clone_size	cdr3_aa	cdr3_nt
TRBD2	TRBJ2-3	TRBV28	-	CASSTLAASTDTQYF	TGTGCCAGCAGTACTCTAGCGGCTAGCACAGATACGCAGTATTTT
-	TRBJ2-1	TRBV2	-	CASTLTYNEQFF	TGTGCCAGCACACTGACTTACAATGAGCAGTTCTTC
TRBD2	TRBJ2-7	TRBV4-1	-	CASSQGLASSYEQYF	TGCGCCAGCAGCCAAGGACTAGCGTCTTCCTACGAGCAGTACTTC
TRBD1	TRBJ1-5	TRBV6-6	-	CASSSQGGQPQHF	TGTGCCAGCAGTTCACAGGGGGGTCAGCCCCAGCATTTT
-	TRBJ2-1	TRBV5-1	-	CASSLDGTPYNEQFF	TGCGCCAGCAGCTTGGACGGGACTCCTTACAATGAGCAGTTCTTC
-	TRBJ2-3	TRBV7-9	-	CASSPRTATVTDTQYF	TGTGCCAGCAGCCCAAGGACAGCGACAGTCACAGATACGCAGTATTTT
-	TRBJ1-1	TRBV7-9	once	CASSKGQKMNTEAFF	TGTGCCAGCAGCAAGGGACAAAAGATGAACACTGAAGCTTTCTTT
TRBD1	TRBJ2-2	TRBV10-3	few	CAIKPGQGASGELFF	TGTGCCATCAAACCGGGACAGGGGGCAAGTGGGGAGCTGTTTTTT
-	TRBJ2-3	TRBV30	-	CAWIKIQTDTQYF	TGTGCCTGGATTAAAATCCAGACAGATACGCAGTATTTT
-	TRBJ1-1	TRBV7-9	-	CASSWEGSGEAFF	TGTGCCAGCAGCTGGGAGGGGAGTGGTGAAGCTTTCTTT
-	TRBJ2-3	TRBV6-5	-	CVSETPYTQYF	TGTGTCAGCGAAACACCTTATACGCAGTATTTT
-	TRBJ2-1	TRBV9	-	CASSVQARGYNEQFF	TGTGCCAGCAGCGTACAGGCAAGGGGATACAATGAGCAGTTCTTC
-	TRBJ2-5	TRBV13	-	CASSLNGGQETQYF	TGTGCCAGCAGCTTAAACGGGGGCCAAGAGACCCAGTACTTC
-	TRBJ1-5	TRBV18	few	CASSRTENQPQHF	TGTGCCAGCTCAAGGACAGAAAATCAGCCCCAGCATTTT
-	TRBJ1-2	TRBV7-2	-	CASSQQDFYGYTF	TGTGCCAGCAGTCAACAAGATTTCTATGGCTACACCTTC
TRBD2	TRBJ2-7	TRBV7-2	-	CASSLGAGGVGFYEQYF	TGTGCCAGCAGCTTAGGTGCGGGAGGGGTGGGATTCTACGAGCAGTACTTC
TRBD1	TRBJ2-1	TRBV6-5	-	CASSPDRANYNEQFF	TGTGCCAGCAGCCCAGACAGGGCGAATTACAATGAGCAGTTCTTC
TRBD2	TRBJ2-3	TRBV7-9	-	CASSDGTSGSEDTQYF	TGTGCCAGCAGCGATGGGACTAGCGGGAGTGAAGATACGCAGTATTTT
-	TRBJ2-5	TRBV7-2	-	CASNLPVQETQYF	TGTGCCAGCAACTTACCAGTTCAAGAGACCCAGTACTTC
-	TRBJ1-4	TRBV6-5	-	CASRATGLGGEKLFF	TGTGCCAGCAGGGCTACGGGACTGGGAGGGGAAAAACTGTTTTTT
-	TRBJ2-7	TRBV2	-	CASSEDFTGLLTYEQYF	TGTGCCAGCAGTGAAGATTTTACAGGGTTACTCACCTACGAGCAGTACTTC
TRBD1	TRBJ2-2	TRBV5-4	-	CASSSDRGVELFF	TGTGCCAGCAGCTCGGACAGGGGGGTTGAGCTGTTTTTT
-	TRBJ1-1	TRBV18	few	CASSPAGFWDTEAFF	TGTGCCAGCTCACCTGCCGGGTTTTGGGACACTGAAGCTTTCTTT
TRBD1	TRBJ1-1	TRBV30	-	CAWSPTGEQAFF	TGTGCCTGGAGTCCAACAGGGGAACAAGCTTTCTTT
-	TRBJ1-2	TRBV28	-	CASSVLTSGIRGYGYTF	TGTGCCAGCAGTGTCCTCACCTCCGGGATCAGGGGCTATGGCTACACCTTC
TRBD1	TRBJ1-4	TRBV6-4	-	CATPGTGLFF	TGTGCCACCCCGGGGACAGGTCTGTTTTTT
-	TRBJ1-5	TRBV7-2	once	CASSLGWRGGLNQPQHF	TGTGCCAGCAGCTTAGGATGGCGGGGGGGCCTCAATCAGCCCCAGCATTTT
-	TRBJ2-5	TRBV7-2	-	CASSLWGLAETQYF	TGTGCCAGCAGCTTATGGGGTCTAGCGGAGACCCAGTACTTC